This T cell receptor (beta chain) was observed in a study of a mutant IDH1 vaccine in newly diagnosed glioma. The table came from immunoSEQ multiplex PCR; TCRdb's copy has only in-frame clones and leaves some out. The profile shows roughly 40,000 clones, approximately 89% of them singletons. In the case of this clone: Its antigen is undetermined.

Germline CDR1 reads MNHNY; CDR2 reads SVGAGI (reference sequence). V was cut by 5 bases and J by 0 bases, with 12 bases left in between. CDR3 length: 15 residues. Stated time point: week 5, during vaccination. Vaccinated patients received 300 ug of mutant IDH1 20-mer peptide per dose, with topical imiquimod. This chain uses TRBV6-6 with TRBJ2-3; a possible D gene is TRBD2 (5 bases). Sample: PBMCs, taken from a glioma patient whose treatment included an IDH1 peptide vaccine. The source is a man aged 45-65 years with glioma. The CDR3: CASSPSGISTDTQYF. In DNA form, the CDR3 reads TGTGCCAGCAGTCCCTCCGGGATTAGCACAGATACGCAGTATTTT.